Listed below are T cell receptor beta chains from one sample, sequenced in a study of blood T cell repertoires in COVID-19. Assay: immunoSEQ multiplex PCR; the TCRdb copy retains only in-frame clones and omits some. Of tens of thousands of clones in the sample, approximately 91% were seen once. Sequencing used peripheral blood. Receptors were obtained from a human donor in a cohort sampled during active COVID-19. Both conserved end residues are part of each CDR3. Fields, in order: J gene, clone size, V gene, D gene, CDR3 DNA, CDR3 protein. The D gene is left open where the match is weak. Rows may omit the clone size; those that give it use once, few, many or a size class.

TRBJ2-3	-	TRBV5-1	TRBD1	TGCGCCAGCAGCCTGGTAGGGACAGGTCCAGATACGCAGTATTTT	CASSLVGTGPDTQYF
TRBJ1-4	-	TRBV4-3	-	TGCGCCAGCAGCCTAGGGGGGGTCACAACTAATGAAAAACTGTTTTTT	CASSLGGVTTNEKLFF
TRBJ1-2	-	TRBV20-1	-	TGCAGCCGAGGGGGTGGCTACACCTTC	CSRGGGYTF
TRBJ2-7	-	TRBV19	-	TGTGCCAGTAGTATAGATGGGGCGAGCTCCTACGAGCAGTACTTC	CASSIDGASSYEQYF
TRBJ1-5	-	TRBV15	-	TGTGCCACCAGCAGAGTAGGGGAAGGTCAGCCCCAGCATTTT	CATSRVGEGQPQHF
TRBJ2-3	-	TRBV7-2	-	TGTGCCAGCAGCTCAAAATTCTCATACTTATCCTCCACAGATACGCAGTATTTT	CASSSKFSYLSSTDTQYF
TRBJ1-5	-	TRBV11-3	-	TGTGCCAGCAGCTTCTCAGCTCGACAGGTCCGATATCAGCCCCAGCATTTT	CASSFSARQVRYQPQHF
TRBJ2-3	-	TRBV7-6	TRBD1	TGTGCCAGCAGCCCAGGGACAGGGGACACAGATACGCAGTATTTT	CASSPGTGDTDTQYF
TRBJ2-3	-	TRBV21-1	-	TGTGCCAGCAGCGTTCCGGGACAGGGGCCGAAGAGGGAAGGCACAGATACGCAGTATTTT	CASSVPGQGPKREGTDTQYF
TRBJ2-1	few	TRBV6-6	TRBD2	TGTGCCAGCAGTTACTATCCTAGCGGGAGCCCCAATGAGCAGTTCTTC	CASSYYPSGSPNEQFF
TRBJ2-5	-	TRBV6-1	TRBD2	TGTGCCAGCAGGGAATCTAGCGGGAGGGCCTTTACCTTCCTTGAGACCCAGTACTTC	CASRESSGRAFTFLETQYF
TRBJ2-2	-	TRBV9	-	TGTGCCAGCAGCGTAGACAGAGCGAACACCGGGGAGCTGTTTTTT	CASSVDRANTGELFF
TRBJ1-5	-	TRBV12-3/TRBV12-4	-	TGTGCCAGCAGCGACGGGGGCAATCAGCCCCAGCATTTT	CASSDGGNQPQHF
TRBJ2-7	-	TRBV4-1	TRBD1	TGCGCCAGCAGCCAAGCCAGGTCAACAGGGGGTATGTCCTACGAGCAGTACTTC	CASSQARSTGGMSYEQYF
TRBJ2-2	-	TRBV7-2	TRBD2	TGTGCCAGCAGCCCCCGGACTAGTTTGAGGGCCGGGGAGCTGTTTTTT	CASSPRTSLRAGELFF
TRBJ1-2	once	TRBV19	-	TGTGCCAGTACCATAAAACGCCGGGACCCTGTAACTGGGGGGACCTTC	CASTIKRRDPVTGGTF
TRBJ1-1	-	TRBV19	TRBD1	TGTGCCAGTACCCCCCTCGACAGGGTCGACACTGAAGCTTTCTTT	CASTPLDRVDTEAFF
TRBJ2-3	-	TRBV4-3	TRBD2	TGCGCCAGCAGCCAAAGGTGGCTAGCGGGAGGGCCGGACACAGATACGCAGTATTTT	CASSQRWLAGGPDTDTQYF
TRBJ2-5	once	TRBV29-1	-	TGCAGCGCAGCTCCTACTTGGTACCAAGAGACCCAGTACTTC	CSAAPTWYQETQYF
TRBJ2-1	-	TRBV19	TRBD2	TGTGCCAGTAAGGGAACGGGGCTAGCGGGAGGAAAATCCTACAATGAGCAGTTCTTC	CASKGTGLAGGKSYNEQFF
TRBJ2-3	-	TRBV28	TRBD1	TGTGCCAGCAGTCTGACGGGACAGGGGGCAGATACGCAGTATTTT	CASSLTGQGADTQYF
TRBJ2-4	once	TRBV27	TRBD2	TGTGCCAGCAGTTTATCCTATGGCGGGAGTGTGGCCAAAAACATTCAGTACTTC	CASSLSYGGSVAKNIQYF
TRBJ1-2	-	TRBV6-6	TRBD1	TGTGCCAGCAGTTCCGTCCTCCAGGGGGAGAGCTACACCTTC	CASSSVLQGESYTF
TRBJ1-1	-	TRBV6-1	-	TGTGCCAGCAGTGAGCAGGAAAACACTGAAGCTTTCTTT	CASSEQENTEAFF
TRBJ2-7	once	TRBV2	TRBD1	TGTGCCAGCAGTGGAACCGAAAACAGGGGGTTCGAGCAGTACTTC	CASSGTENRGFEQYF
TRBJ2-1	-	TRBV4-3	TRBD2	TGCGCCAGCAGCCAAGATGGGGTAGCGGGAACCTACAATGAGCAGTTCTTC	CASSQDGVAGTYNEQFF
TRBJ1-5	-	TRBV19	-	TGTGCCAGTAGTATGTCCAAGCAGGGTTGGGATCAGCCCCAGCATTTT	CASSMSKQGWDQPQHF
TRBJ2-2	-	TRBV28	-	TGTGCCAGCAGTGTCCAGGGGTTGGCCGGGGAGCTGTTTTTT	CASSVQGLAGELFF
TRBJ1-2	-	TRBV29-1	TRBD1	TGCAGCGGGGGGGACAGGGCTAACTATGGCTACACCTTC	CSGGDRANYGYTF
TRBJ2-7	-	TRBV28	-	TGTGCCATCAGAAAAGCTAGTCACCACGAGCAGTACTTC	CAIRKASHHEQYF
TRBJ2-1	-	TRBV6-5	-	TGTGCCAGCAACTTTAAGGGGCCCTACAATGAGCAGTTCTTC	CASNFKGPYNEQFF
TRBJ2-1	-	TRBV4-1	TRBD2	TGCGCCAGCAGCACAGCTGGACTAGCGGGGACCAATGAGCAGTTCTTC	CASSTAGLAGTNEQFF
TRBJ1-5	few	TRBV7-2	-	TGTGCCAGCAGCTTGAAGCAGGGTGGGCAGCCCCAGCATTTT	CASSLKQGGQPQHF
TRBJ2-7	-	TRBV20-1	-	TGCAGTGCTAGTGTGGTCGGTCGGGACGAGCAGTACTTC	CSASVVGRDEQYF
TRBJ2-7	-	TRBV2	TRBD2	TGTGCCAGCAGTGACGGGCTAGCGGGACCCTACGAGCAGTACTTC	CASSDGLAGPYEQYF
TRBJ1-4	once	TRBV7-8	-	TGTGCCAGCAGCTTCGGAGGGAAGTGGGAGAATGAAAAACTGTTTTTT	CASSFGGKWENEKLFF
TRBJ1-1	-	TRBV5-4	-	TGTGCCAGCAGCCTGTGGGCCCCCCCCACTGAAGCTTTCTTT	CASSLWAPPTEAFF
TRBJ2-5	-	TRBV5-4	TRBD2	TGTGCCAGCAGCCCTCGACTAGCAGGCCAAGAGACCCAGTACTTC	CASSPRLAGQETQYF
TRBJ1-6	-	TRBV6-4	TRBD1	TGTGCCAGCAGTGGGGACAGTGGCTCACCCCTCCACTTT	CASSGDSGSPLHF
TRBJ1-3	-	TRBV3-1/TRBV3-2	-	TGTGCCAGCAGTCTAACGGGGGGGCCTGGTGGAAACACCATATATTTT	CASSLTGGPGGNTIYF
TRBJ2-7	few	TRBV27	TRBD2	TGTGCCCCTAAATCCCAAGCGGGAGAGCAGTACTTC	CAPKSQAGEQYF
TRBJ1-6	-	TRBV19	-	TGTGCCAGTAGTTCCAGGGGTTATTCACCCCTCCACTTT	CASSSRGYSPLHF
TRBJ2-7	-	TRBV11-3	-	TGTGCCAGCAGCTTTACCGGGGGACTGGAGCAGTACTTC	CASSFTGGLEQYF
TRBJ2-2	-	TRBV10-3	TRBD1	TGTGCCATCAATAGACAGGGGAACGCGAACACCGGGGAGCTGTTTTTT	CAINRQGNANTGELFF
TRBJ2-3	-	TRBV5-4	-	TGTGCCAGCAGCTTATACGGGTATACGCAGTATTTT	CASSLYGYTQYF
TRBJ1-4	-	TRBV29-1	TRBD1	TGCAGCGTTGTCGGAGGGACAGGGGGTGAAAAACTGTTTTTT	CSVVGGTGGEKLFF
TRBJ2-7	-	TRBV10-3	TRBD1	TGTGCCATCAGTGAGTCAGGGACAGGCCGCCACCTTTCCTACGAGCAGTACTTC	CAISESGTGRHLSYEQYF
TRBJ2-7	-	TRBV18	TRBD1	TGTGCCAGCTCCCCGAGGGACAGGGGACCCTACGAGCAGTACTTC	CASSPRDRGPYEQYF
TRBJ2-5	-	TRBV7-2	TRBD1	TGTGCCAGCAGCCCCCGGACAGGGGCTACACAAGAGACCCAGTACTTC	CASSPRTGATQETQYF
TRBJ2-2	-	TRBV11-3	TRBD1	TGTGCCAGCAGCTTAAGGGGACAGGGGAACACCGGGGAGCTGTTTTTT	CASSLRGQGNTGELFF
TRBJ2-7	-	TRBV7-9	-	TGTGCCAGCAGCTTACTCCGGCAGGGGAGAACCTACGAGCAGTACTTC	CASSLLRQGRTYEQYF
TRBJ2-1	-	TRBV27	TRBD2	TGTGCCAGCAGTTTTGGCGGGAGAGATCCCTTCAATGAGCAGTTCTTC	CASSFGGRDPFNEQFF
TRBJ2-1	-	TRBV19	-	TGTGCCAGTAGTCTTATAGCGGCCTCCTACAATGAGCAGTTCTTC	CASSLIAASYNEQFF